This T cell receptor beta chain was profiled in a study of T-cell memory formation after mild COVID-19. Regarding the study as a whole: Still unconfirmed is whether the second-wave clones peaking on day 37 recognized SARS-CoV-2.

This CDR3 contains 14 residues. V was pared by 8 bases and J by 0 bases, with 6 bases of the junction left unmatched. Germline loops: CDR1 SNHLY, CDR2 FYNNEI. TCRdb re-derived calls from the 5' RACE reads in MiXCR, one entry per CDR3 protein. The repertoire holds approximately 440,000 distinct CDR3 sequences, with 20% as singletons. A few counts support this clonotype. Its antigen is still unknown. The clonotype originates from an adult woman who had mild COVID-19 (a few samples of this study predate the infection). Cell type and time point are not known. This chain uses TRBV2 with TRBJ2-7; 8 nucleotides align to TRBD1. Material: PBMCs or a T cell subset sorted from them (not recorded which). CDR3 DNA: TGTGCCAGCCCTGGGGGGACAGGCTCCTACGAGCAGTACTTC. This sequence encodes CASPGGTGSYEQYF.